This record covers a single T cell receptor (beta chain). In germline, CDR1 is MGHDK, CDR2 SYGVNS. The V and J ends lost 4 bases and 2 bases respectively, with 8 bases between them. The CDR3 is 13 amino acids. The data are from a study of blood T cell repertoires in COVID-19. Sequenced by immunoSEQ multiplex PCR; TCRdb stores in-frame clones only, minus some. The repertoire has about 80,000 clones, around 76% of them found once; the top ten carry about 16%. This sequence joins TRBV25-1 and TRBJ1-2, with a weak D call TRBD1 (6 bases). The specimen was peripheral blood. The clonotype was recovered from a man aged 65-85 years with active or convalescent COVID-19. The CDR3 is CASSGTGNYGYTF. The CDR3 coding sequence is TGTGCCAGCAGTGGTACAGGGAACTATGGCTACACCTTC.